This TCR beta chain was recovered during a study of spatial heterogeneity in lung cancer. Findings and caveats of the study: Counts of expanded alpha and beta TCRs within tumors tracked the tumor nonsynonymous mutation count.

The CDR3 loop spans 13 amino acids. Germline CDR1 is DFQATT and CDR2 is SNEGSKA (reference sequence). The germline V and J ends were trimmed by 6 bases and 6 bases, with 15 bases remaining between them. In its sample, this clonotype is medium-sized (0.01 to 0.1%). Its antigen is undetermined. From the 5' RACE reads, TCRdb called clonotypes with MiXCR, one entry per CDR3 protein. The table records roughly 12,000 distinct CDR3 sequences, roughly 15% of them present only once. The sample's time point: sample taken at primary tumor resection. The chain couples TRBV20-1 to TRBJ2-1, with D tentatively TRBD1 or TRBD2 (6 bases each). The sample here was lung tumor tissue, taken at surgery. This clonotype was obtained from a male donor with early-stage non-small cell lung cancer. CDR3: CSAPGDFGNEQFF. CDR3 nucleotides: TGCAGTGCACCAGGGGACTTCGGCAATGAGCAGTTCTTC.